The next 9 T cell receptor beta chains were all read from a single sample in a study of cytomegalovirus exposure and HLA in healthy donors. 13 Jbeta primers and 60 Vbeta primers were used for the PCR. The repertoire was sequenced with immunoSEQ multiplex PCR; TCRdb's copy has only in-frame clones and lacks some. The repertoire holds around 130,000 clones, with around 72% as singletons. The sample comprised PBMCs. These receptors originate from a woman in her thirties or forties in good health and CMV-seronegative.

The chain joins TRBV9 to TRBJ2-1; TRBD2 matches at 9 bases. Trimming cost V 0 bases and J 9 bases; bases outside gene matches: 10. Germline-derived CDR1 and CDR2 are SGDLS and YYNGEE. The CDR3 runs 16 residues. The CDR3 reads CASSVGAAGGPSEQFF. The CDR3 bases are TGTGCCAGCAGCGTAGGCGCGGCGGGGGGGCCTAGTGAGCAGTTCTTC. Full variable domain (missing parts from reference TRBV9 and TRBJ2-1): DSGVTQTPKHLITATGQRVTLRCSPRSGDLSVYWYQQSLDQGLQFLIQYYNGEERAKGNILERFSAQQFPDLHSELNLSSLELGDSALYFCASSVGAAGGPSEQFFGPGTRLTVL.

The rearrangement uses TRBV7-9 and TRBJ2-5; tentative D call: TRBD1 (5 bases). Trimming stripped 1 base from V and 7 bases from J, with 7 bases between. CDR1 and CDR2 (germline): SEHNR, FQNEAQ (reference sequence). CDR3 length: 12 amino acids. The CDR3 spells CASSLGQGTQYF. CDR3 sequence (DNA): TGTGCCAGCAGCTTAGGGCAGGGGACCCAGTACTTC.

The chain couples TRBV27 to TRBJ2-7; D perhaps matches TRBD2 (5 bases). The ends were cut back, 7 bases at V and 3 bases at J, with 13 bases in the middle. This CDR3 has 13 residues. Germline CDR1 reads MNHEY; CDR2 reads SMNVEV (reference sequence). The CDR3 reads CASTPLEGYEQYF. CDR3 nucleotides: TGTGCCAGCACCCCCTTAGAGGGCTACGAGCAGTACTTC.

The genes are TRBV19 and TRBJ2-1; 7 bases align to TRBD2. The CDR3 has 13 residues. V shed 6 bases and J 7 bases; nucleotides not matched to a gene: 6. Germline CDR1 and CDR2: LNHDA and SQIVND (reference sequence). The DNA of the CDR3 is TGTGCCAGTAGGGGGGGGACGGGGAATGAGCAGTTCTTC. This translates into CASRGGTGNEQFF. The variable domain in full, with the rest retrieved from reference TRBV19 and TRBJ2-1, is DGGITQSPKYLFRKEGQNVTLSCEQNLNHDAMYWYRQDPGQGLRLIYYSQIVNDFQKGDIAEGYSVSREKKESFPLTVTSAQKNPTAFYLCASRGGTGNEQFFGPGTRLTVL.

The rearrangement links TRBV5-1 to TRBJ2-5; TRBD1 agrees at 9 bases. V shed 4 bases and J 2 bases; nucleotides not matched to a gene: 3. The CDR3 runs to 14 residues. Per the germline V gene, CDR1 is SGHRS and CDR2 is YFSETQ. CDR3 loop: CASSTGTGQETQYF. CDR3 nucleotide sequence: TGCGCCAGCAGCACAGGGACAGGGCAAGAGACCCAGTACTTC.

This clone has a handful of counts. In DNA form, the CDR3 reads TGTGCCAGCAGCTTAGTGGAGGCAGTCACCGGGGAGCTGTTTTTT. It specifies CASSLVEAVTGELFF. V and J are TRBV7-8 and TRBJ2-2, with D tentatively TRBD2 (5 bases). This CDR3 has 15 residues. The V gene's germline CDR1 is SGHVS and CDR2 FQNEAQ. V shed 1 base and J shed 4 bases, with 10 bases lying between them.

This rearrangement joins TRBV6-1 to TRBJ1-3; 8 bases line up with TRBD1. Germline V lookup: CDR1 MNHNS, CDR2 SASEGT. Trimming removed 2 bases from V and 0 bases from J; junction bases left unmatched: 6. The CDR3 contains 17 residues. The DNA for the CDR3 is TGTGCCAGCAGTGAATGGGCAGGGGGCAGCTCTGGAAACACCATATATTTT. Its protein is CASSEWAGGSSGNTIYF.

The chain joins TRBV5-1 to TRBJ2-5, with 13 bases that match TRBD2. This CDR3 comprises 18 residues. Losses at the gene ends were 2 bases for V and 5 bases for J; bases not matched to a gene: 12. Germline V gene lookup returns CDR1 SGHRS and CDR2 YFSETQ. CDR3 sequence: CASSFTGLAGANGETQYF. The CDR3 DNA follows: TGCGCCAGCAGCTTCACTGGACTAGCGGGGGCCAACGGGGAGACCCAGTACTTC.

This chain uses TRBV28 with TRBJ2-7, with 10 bases matching TRBD2. V was pared by 7 bases and J by 4 bases, with 13 bases of the junction left unmatched. Germline assignment: CDR1 MDHEN and CDR2 SYDVKM. The CDR3 runs to 16 residues. The CDR3 sequence: CASTPHEREGRYEQYF. The CDR3 DNA sequence: TGTGCCAGCACCCCCCACGAGCGGGAGGGCCGTTACGAGCAGTACTTC.